This T cell receptor beta chain was observed in a study of identifying expanded T cells in peripheral blood. Study conclusions and caveats: Technical replicates showed around 1.3 changed clones; approximately 2 weeks about 16; four weeks 19.

A remark on this clone: Antigen unknown.

The protocol was immunoSEQ multiplex PCR, while the TCRdb copy is restricted to in-frame clones and leaves out a portion. The sample shows around 80,000 clones, roughly 90% of them seen only once. Germline V gives CDR1 LNHNV, CDR2 YYDKDF (reference sequence). V gave up 0 bases and J gave up 8 bases, with 10 bases separating them. The CDR3 length is 14 residues. Sample: blood. The J gene is TRBJ1-4, the V gene TRBV15, with D hard to call. The receptor comes from a person aged 18-70 years in good health. The CDR3 nucleotides are TGTGCCACCAGCAGAGAAGGTTTACAGGAAAAACTGTTTTTT. Translating it yields CATSREGLQEKLFF.